This T cell receptor beta chain is from a study of shared clonotypes between healthy human individuals. V lost 0 bases to trimming and J lost 1 base, with 13 bases between them. The CDR3 contains 16 residues. Germline lookup yields CDR1 SGHRS and CDR2 YFSETQ. CD45RA+ naive and CD45RA-negative memory subsets were separated from CD4+ cells. Sequencing was performed with immunoSEQ multiplex PCR; in TCRdb, only in-frame clones are kept and a portion is missing. The data contain some 2.3 million clones, over 85% of them singletons. The sequence was obtained from a man aged 18 to 29 in good health. Some clones in this sample may be carry-over from other donors' samples. The sample was naive CD4+ T cells from PBMCs. The subset: CD45RA+ positively selected. V gene TRBV5-1 combines with J gene TRBJ2-5, with D perhaps given as TRBD1 or TRBD2 (5 bases each). The CDR3 spells CASSLVGTRTQETQYF. The CDR3 nucleotides read TGCGCCAGCAGCTTGGTCGGGACGAGAACCCAAGAGACCCAGTACTTC.